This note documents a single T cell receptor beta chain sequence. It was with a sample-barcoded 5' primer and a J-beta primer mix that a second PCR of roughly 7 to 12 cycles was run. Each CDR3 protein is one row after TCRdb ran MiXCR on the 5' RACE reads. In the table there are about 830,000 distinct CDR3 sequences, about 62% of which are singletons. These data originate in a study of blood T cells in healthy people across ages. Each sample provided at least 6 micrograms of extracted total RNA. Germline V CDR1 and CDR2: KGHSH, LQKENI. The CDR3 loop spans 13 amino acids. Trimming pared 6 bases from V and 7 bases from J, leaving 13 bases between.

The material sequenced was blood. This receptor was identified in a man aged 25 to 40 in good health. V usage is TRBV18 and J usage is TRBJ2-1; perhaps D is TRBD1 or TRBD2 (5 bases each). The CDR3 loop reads CASSPGHRNEQFF. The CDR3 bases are TGTGCCAGCTCCCCGGGGCATCGGAATGAGCAGTTCTTC. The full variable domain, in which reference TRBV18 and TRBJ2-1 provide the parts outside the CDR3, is NAGVMQNPRHLVRRRGQEARLRCSPMKGHSHVYWYRQLPEEGLKFMVYLQKENIIDESGMPKERFSAEFPKEGPSILRIQQVVRGDSAAYFCASSPGHRNEQFFGPGTRLTVL.